The rows below give T cell receptor beta chains drawn from one sample of a study of shared clonotypes between healthy human individuals. Sequencing used immunoSEQ multiplex PCR; TCRdb keeps in-frame clones, though not all of them. The repertoire consists of 520,000 or so clones, with 79% occurring once and the leading ten covering 13%. Sequencing input: PBMCs. All receptors come from a woman between 40 and 50 years old in good health. Some clones in this sample may be carry-over from other donors' samples. Each CDR3 is given with its conserved first and last residue. Each record gives: J gene, CDR3 length, V gene, CDR3 protein.

TRBJ2-7	11	TRBV20-1	CSAPVLHEQYF
TRBJ1-1	14	TRBV11-2	CASSHGRSRTEAFF
TRBJ1-1	12	TRBV28	CASGQGHTEAFF
TRBJ2-1	14	TRBV7-2	CASSLSTLASEQFF
TRBJ2-3	16	TRBV7-9	CASSLVGTLSTDTQYF
TRBJ2-7	11	TRBV20-1	CSARVLREQYF
TRBJ2-1	16	TRBV4-2	CASSLHGATRYNEQFF
TRBJ1-1	13	TRBV6-5	CASRFGQNTEAFF
TRBJ2-4	14	TRBV5-4	CASSLSGVGNIQYF
TRBJ2-1	16	TRBV5-1	CASNLAGGALGDEQFF
TRBJ1-2	13	TRBV2	CASSPDTEYGYTF
TRBJ2-1	17	TRBV4-3	CASSQVWGTGRNNEQFF
TRBJ1-2	13	TRBV30	CAWSVTRLYGYTF